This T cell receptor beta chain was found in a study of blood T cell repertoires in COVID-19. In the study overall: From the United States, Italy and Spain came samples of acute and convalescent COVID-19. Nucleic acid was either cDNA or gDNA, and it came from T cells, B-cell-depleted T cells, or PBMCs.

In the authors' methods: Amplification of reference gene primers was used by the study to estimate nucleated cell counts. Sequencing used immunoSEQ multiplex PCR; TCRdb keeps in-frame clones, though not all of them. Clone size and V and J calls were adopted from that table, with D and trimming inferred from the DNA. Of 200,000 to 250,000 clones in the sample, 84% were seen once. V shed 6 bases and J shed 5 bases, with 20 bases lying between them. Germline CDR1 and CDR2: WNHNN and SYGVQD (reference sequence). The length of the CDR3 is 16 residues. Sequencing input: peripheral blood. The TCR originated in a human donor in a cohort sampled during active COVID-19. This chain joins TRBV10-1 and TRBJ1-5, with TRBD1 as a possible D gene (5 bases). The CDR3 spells CASRGSSGGLYQPQHF. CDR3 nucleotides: TGCGCCAGCAGGGGGAGTTCGGGGGGGTTGTATCAGCCCCAGCATTTT.